The 9 T cell receptor beta chains below come from one sample, sequenced in a study of cytomegalovirus exposure and HLA in healthy donors. PCR amplification relied on 60 Vbeta primers (plus 13 Jbeta primers). Profiling relied on immunoSEQ multiplex PCR, and the TCRdb table lists in-frame clones only, not all of them. The table shows some 150,000 clones, with 80% occurring only once. Sequencing input: PBMCs. The receptor source for this set is a woman aged 45-60 years in good health and CMV-seropositive.

The chain couples TRBV28 to TRBJ1-2, with 9 bases fitting TRBD1. The CDR3 extends over 14 amino acids. V was pared by 2 bases and J by 4 bases, with 2 bases of the junction left unmatched. The germline V gene has CDR1 MDHEN and CDR2 SYDVKM. Here the CDR3 reads CASSLGTGTYGYTF. The CDR3 coding sequence is TGTGCCAGCAGTTTAGGGACAGGGACCTATGGCTACACCTTC.

CDR3 protein: CASSLAGGGNYGYTF. CDR3 nucleotide sequence: TGTGCCAGCAGCTTAGCGGGGGGGGGAAACTATGGCTACACCTTC. The chain carries TRBV7-2 and TRBJ1-2; D is possibly TRBD1 (5 bases). The CDR3 loop spans 15 amino acids. Trimming took 0 bases from V and 2 from J, leaving 10 bases between them. Per germline, CDR1 SGHTA and CDR2 FQGNSA.

The chain combines TRBV10-3 with TRBJ2-7; no definite D call. The germline CDR1 and CDR2 sequences are ENHRY and SYGVKD. V lost 3 bases to trimming and J lost 1 base, with 13 bases between them. The CDR3 is made up of 15 amino acids. The CDR3 sequence: CAISEEASLSYEQYF. DNA of the CDR3: TGTGCCATCAGTGAAGAGGCCTCCCTGTCCTACGAGCAGTACTTC.

The V and J genes are TRBV5-5 and TRBJ2-2; 7 positions agree with TRBD1. There are 16 residues in the CDR3. With 3 bases clipped from V and 5 bases from J, the junction kept 10 bases outside the gene matches. Germline values: CDR1 SGHKS, CDR2 YYEKEE (reference sequence). The CDR3 sequence: CASSYTQGQATGELFF. DNA of the CDR3: TGTGCCAGCAGCTATACCCAAGGACAGGCTACCGGGGAGCTGTTTTTT.

Note on this clone: Other DNA sequences in the same sample also yield this CDR3. The chain joins TRBV6-1 to TRBJ2-5, with D unclear. Trimming removed 2 bases from V and 1 base from J, with 8 bases in between. Looked up from germline, CDR1 is MNHNS and CDR2 is SASEGT. The CDR3 is 14 amino acids. The CDR3 DNA reads as TGTGCCAGCAGTGAACTGGCGGTCCAAGAGACCCAGTACTTC. It translates to CASSELAVQETQYF.

This clone occurred a few times. This chain connects TRBV5-1 to TRBJ2-1, with 7 bases matching TRBD2. The CDR3 is 16 residues long. V trimming: 0 bases; J trimming: 6 bases; junction bases outside the gene matches: 9. Looked up from germline, CDR1 is SGHRS and CDR2 is YFSETQ. The DNA for the CDR3 is TGCGCCAGCAGCTTGGCGTTAGCGGGCTCAATCAATGAGCAGTTCTTC. Translation gives CASSLALAGSINEQFF.

V is TRBV30 and J is TRBJ1-4; 8 nucleotides align to TRBD1. The V and J ends lost 2 bases and 10 bases, in that order; junction bases with no gene match: 9. Germline lookup yields CDR1 GTSNPN and CDR2 SVGIG (reference sequence). The CDR3 runs 14 residues. The CDR3 loop reads CAWSPGQGVSKLFF. DNA of the CDR3: TGTGCCTGGAGTCCTGGACAGGGAGTATCAAAACTGTTTTTT.

The chain links TRBV6-1 to TRBJ1-1, with a weak D call TRBD1 (5 bases). Trimming took 1 base from V and 3 from J, leaving 24 bases between them. CDR1 is MNHNS, CDR2 SASEGT, per germline. CDR3 length equals 19 residues. The CDR3 sequence is CASSEGGRWLRVQDTEAFF. CDR3 in DNA: TGTGCCAGCAGTGAAGGGGGAAGGTGGCTCAGGGTACAGGACACTGAAGCTTTCTTT.

The chain employs TRBV18 and TRBJ2-3; D remains unclear. Germline CDR1 is KGHSH and CDR2 is LQKENI. This CDR3 region has 11 residues. Between the trimmed V and J ends, which lost 9 bases and 0 bases, there was a span of 4 bases. The CDR3 coding sequence is TGTGCCAGTAGTAGCACAGATACGCAGTATTTT. Protein: CASSSTDTQYF.